This T cell receptor beta chain was captured in a study of cytotoxic CD8 clonotypes in ibrutinib-treated CLL. Germline V gene data show CDR1 as MNHNY and CDR2 as SVGAGI (reference sequence). This CDR3 is built from 16 residues. V shed 6 bases and J 3 bases; nucleotides not matched to a gene: 6. Concerning this clone itself: Antigen: not known.

Whole-study findings and limits: Clonality increased at ibrutinib response, then returned toward baseline at progression.

The table came from immunoSEQ multiplex PCR; TCRdb's copy has only in-frame clones and leaves some out. Counted here are 40,000 to 55,000 clones, roughly 85% occurring once; the ten biggest clones make up roughly 20%. Here the sequenced sample was PBMCs, taken after 24 months of ibrutinib treatment. The V call is TRBV6-6, the J call TRBJ2-2; 11 positions agree with TRBD2. This sequence originates from a human donor with chronic lymphocytic leukemia. The CDR3 DNA reads as TGTGCCAGCAGCGAGGGGGGACTAGCGGACACCGGGGAGCTGTTTTTT. This encodes CASSEGGLADTGELFF.